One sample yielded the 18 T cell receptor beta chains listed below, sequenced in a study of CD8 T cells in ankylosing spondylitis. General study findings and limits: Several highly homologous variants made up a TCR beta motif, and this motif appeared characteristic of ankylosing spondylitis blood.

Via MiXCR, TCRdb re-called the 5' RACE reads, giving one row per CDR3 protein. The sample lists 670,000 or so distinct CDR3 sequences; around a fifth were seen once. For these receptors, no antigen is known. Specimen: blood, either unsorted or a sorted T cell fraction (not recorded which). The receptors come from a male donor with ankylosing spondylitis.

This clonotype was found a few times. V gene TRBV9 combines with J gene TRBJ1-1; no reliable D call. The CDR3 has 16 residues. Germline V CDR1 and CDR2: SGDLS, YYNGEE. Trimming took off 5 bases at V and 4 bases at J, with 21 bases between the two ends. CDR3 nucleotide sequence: TGTGCCAGCAGTAAGAGTCCCCCGATGTCCTTCACTGAAGCTTTCTTT. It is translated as CASSKSPPMSFTEAFF. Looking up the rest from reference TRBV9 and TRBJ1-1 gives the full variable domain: DSGVTQTPKHLITATGQRVTLRCSPRSGDLSVYWYQQSLDQGLQFLIQYYNGEERAKGNILERFSAQQFPDLHSELNLSSLELGDSALYFCASSKSPPMSFTEAFFGQGTRLTVV.

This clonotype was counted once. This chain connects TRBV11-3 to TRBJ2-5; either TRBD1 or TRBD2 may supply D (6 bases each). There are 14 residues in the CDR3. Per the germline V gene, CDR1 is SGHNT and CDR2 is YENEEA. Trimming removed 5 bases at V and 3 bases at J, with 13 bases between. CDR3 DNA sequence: TGTGCCAGCAGCGCAAGGGGGGTGGAAGAGACCCAGTACTTC. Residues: CASSARGVEETQYF.

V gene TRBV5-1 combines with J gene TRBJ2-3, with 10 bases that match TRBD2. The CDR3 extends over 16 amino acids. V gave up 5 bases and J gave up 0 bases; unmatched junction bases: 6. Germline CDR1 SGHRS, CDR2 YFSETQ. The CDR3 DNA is TGCGCCAGCAGGGTGGGACTAGCGTCTAGCACAGATACGCAGTATTTT. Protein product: CASRVGLASSTDTQYF.

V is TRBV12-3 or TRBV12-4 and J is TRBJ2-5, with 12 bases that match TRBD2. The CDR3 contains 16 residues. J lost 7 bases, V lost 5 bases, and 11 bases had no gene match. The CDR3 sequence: CASSPGLAGETGTQYF. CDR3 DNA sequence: TGTGCCAGCAGTCCGGGACTAGCGGGCGAGACGGGGACCCAGTACTTC.

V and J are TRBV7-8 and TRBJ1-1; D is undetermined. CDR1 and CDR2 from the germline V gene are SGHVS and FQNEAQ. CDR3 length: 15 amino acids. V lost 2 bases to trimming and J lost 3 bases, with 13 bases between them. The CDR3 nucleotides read TGTGCCAGCAGCTTACCCCTCTGGGGAGACACTGAAGCTTTCTTT. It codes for CASSLPLWGDTEAFF.

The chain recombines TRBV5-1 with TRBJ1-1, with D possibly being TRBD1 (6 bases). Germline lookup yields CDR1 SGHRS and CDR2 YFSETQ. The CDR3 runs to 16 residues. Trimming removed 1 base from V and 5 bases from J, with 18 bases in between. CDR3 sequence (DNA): TGCGCCAGCAGCTTGAAGACTGGAGGGCAGGGGACTGAAGCTTTCTTT. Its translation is CASSLKTGGQGTEAFF.

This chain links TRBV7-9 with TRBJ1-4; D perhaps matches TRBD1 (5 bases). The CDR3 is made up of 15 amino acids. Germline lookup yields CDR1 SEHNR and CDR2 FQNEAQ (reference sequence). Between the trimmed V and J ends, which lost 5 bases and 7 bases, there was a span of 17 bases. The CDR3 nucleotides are TGTGCCAGCAGCAGGATGGGACTTCGGGGTGAAAAACTGTTTTTT. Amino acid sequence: CASSRMGLRGEKLFF.

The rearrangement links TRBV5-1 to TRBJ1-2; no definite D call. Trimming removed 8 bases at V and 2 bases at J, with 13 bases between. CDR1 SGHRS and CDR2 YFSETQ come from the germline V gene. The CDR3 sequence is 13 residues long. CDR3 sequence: CASSMESNYGYTF. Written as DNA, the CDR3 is TGCGCCAGTTCGATGGAGTCCAACTATGGCTACACCTTC.

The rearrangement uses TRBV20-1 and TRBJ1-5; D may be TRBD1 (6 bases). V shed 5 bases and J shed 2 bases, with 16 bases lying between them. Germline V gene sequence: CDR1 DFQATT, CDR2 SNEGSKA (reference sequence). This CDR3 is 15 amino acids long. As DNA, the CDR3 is TGCAGTGCTTTGACAGGCGGACGGGGCAATCAGCCCCAGCATTTT. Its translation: CSALTGGRGNQPQHF.

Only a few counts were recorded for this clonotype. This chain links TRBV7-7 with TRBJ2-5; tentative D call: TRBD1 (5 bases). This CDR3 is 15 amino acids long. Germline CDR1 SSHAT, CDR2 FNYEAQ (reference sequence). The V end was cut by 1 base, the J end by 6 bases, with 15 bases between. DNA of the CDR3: TGTGCCAGCAGCTTAGTTCAGGGCGCGCGCCAGACCCAGTACTTC. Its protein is CASSLVQGARQTQYF.

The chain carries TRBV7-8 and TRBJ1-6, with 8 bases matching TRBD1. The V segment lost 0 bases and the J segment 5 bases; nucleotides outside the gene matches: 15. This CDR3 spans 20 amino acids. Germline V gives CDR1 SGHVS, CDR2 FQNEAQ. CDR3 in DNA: TGTGCCAGCAGCTTAGCGGAAGACCGGGACAGGAGCCGTGATAATTCACCCCTCCACTTT. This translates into CASSLAEDRDRSRDNSPLHF.

DNA for the CDR3: TGTGCCAGTGACCCGGGGACGGGCCTCTACAATGAGCAGTTCTTC. Translating it yields CASDPGTGLYNEQFF. The genes are TRBV19 and TRBJ2-1; D tentatively fits TRBD1 or TRBD2 (5 bases each). Trimming took 8 bases from V and 3 from J, leaving 17 bases between them. Germline lookup yields CDR1 LNHDA and CDR2 SQIVND (reference sequence). The CDR3 consists of 15 residues.

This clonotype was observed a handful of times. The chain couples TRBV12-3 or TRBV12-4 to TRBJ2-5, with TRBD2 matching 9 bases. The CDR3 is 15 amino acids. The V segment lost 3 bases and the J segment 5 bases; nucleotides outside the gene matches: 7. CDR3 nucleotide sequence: TGTGCCAGCAGTTTGGGCCTAGCGGGAATGGAGACCCAGTACTTC. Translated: CASSLGLAGMETQYF.

CDR3 in amino acids: CASSLELAGSSEQFF. CDR3 in DNA: TGTGCCAGCAGCTTGGAACTAGCGGGGAGCTCGGAGCAGTTCTTC. The V and J genes are TRBV5-6 and TRBJ2-1, with 10 bases aligning to TRBD2. J lost 10 bases, V lost 0 bases, and 7 bases had no gene match. Germline assignment: CDR1 SGHDT and CDR2 YYEEEE. There are 15 residues in the CDR3.

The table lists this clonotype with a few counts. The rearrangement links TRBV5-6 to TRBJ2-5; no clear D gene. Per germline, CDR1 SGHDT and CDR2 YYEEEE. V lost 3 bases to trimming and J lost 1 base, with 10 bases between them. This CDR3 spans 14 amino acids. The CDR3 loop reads CASSSVGVQETQYF. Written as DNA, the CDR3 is TGTGCCAGCAGCTCCGTCGGAGTCCAAGAGACCCAGTACTTC. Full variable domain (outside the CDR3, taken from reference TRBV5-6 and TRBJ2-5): DAGVTQSPTHLIKTRGQQVTLRCSPKSGHDTVSWYQQALGQGPQFIFQYYEEEERQRGNFPDRFSGHQFPNYSSELNVNALLLGDSALYLCASSSVGVQETQYFGPGTRLLVL.

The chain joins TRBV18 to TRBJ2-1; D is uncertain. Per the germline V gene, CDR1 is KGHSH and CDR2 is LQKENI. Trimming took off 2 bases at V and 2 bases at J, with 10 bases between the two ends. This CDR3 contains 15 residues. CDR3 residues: CASSPEAQAYNEQFF. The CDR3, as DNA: TGTGCCAGCTCACCAGAGGCCCAGGCCTACAATGAGCAGTTCTTC. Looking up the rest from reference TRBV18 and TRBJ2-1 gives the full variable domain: NAGVMQNPRHLVRRRGQEARLRCSPMKGHSHVYWYRQLPEEGLKFMVYLQKENIIDESGMPKERFSAEFPKEGPSILRIQQVVRGDSAAYFCASSPEAQAYNEQFFGPGTRLTVL.

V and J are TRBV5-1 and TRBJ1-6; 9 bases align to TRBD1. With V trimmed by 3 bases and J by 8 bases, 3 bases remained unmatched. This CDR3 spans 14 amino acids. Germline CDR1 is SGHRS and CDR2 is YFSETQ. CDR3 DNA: TGCGCCAGCAGCTGGGGACAGGGAGATTCACCCCTCCACTTT. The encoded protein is CASSWGQGDSPLHF.

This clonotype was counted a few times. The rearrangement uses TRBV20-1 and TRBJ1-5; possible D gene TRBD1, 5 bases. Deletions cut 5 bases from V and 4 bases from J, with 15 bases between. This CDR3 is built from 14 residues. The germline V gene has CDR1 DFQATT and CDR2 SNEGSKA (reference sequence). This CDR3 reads CSAFSPGRNQPQHF. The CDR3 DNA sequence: TGCAGTGCTTTTTCCCCGGGACGTAATCAGCCCCAGCATTTT.